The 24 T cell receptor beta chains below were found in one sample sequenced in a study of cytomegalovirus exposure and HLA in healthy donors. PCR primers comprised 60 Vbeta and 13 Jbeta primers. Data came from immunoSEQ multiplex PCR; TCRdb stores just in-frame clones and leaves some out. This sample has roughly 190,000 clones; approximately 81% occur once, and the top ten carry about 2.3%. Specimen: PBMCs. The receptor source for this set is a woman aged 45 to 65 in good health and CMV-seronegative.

The CDR3 loop is CASSLGRGGETQYF. Written as DNA, the CDR3 is TGCGCCAGCAGCTTGGGTAGGGGTGGAGAGACCCAGTACTTC. This chain links TRBV5-1 with TRBJ2-5; TRBD1 might be the D (5 bases). The CDR3 is made up of 14 amino acids. Germline V gene lookup returns CDR1 SGHRS and CDR2 YFSETQ. The V and J ends lost 0 bases and 4 bases respectively, with 10 bases between them.

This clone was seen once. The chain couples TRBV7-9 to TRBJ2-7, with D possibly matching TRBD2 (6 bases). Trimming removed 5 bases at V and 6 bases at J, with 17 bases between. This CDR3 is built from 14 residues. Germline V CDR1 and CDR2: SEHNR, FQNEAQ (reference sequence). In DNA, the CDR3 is TGTGCCAGCAGCATCGGGCCGGGGGAACGCGAGCAGTACTTC. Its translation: CASSIGPGEREQYF.

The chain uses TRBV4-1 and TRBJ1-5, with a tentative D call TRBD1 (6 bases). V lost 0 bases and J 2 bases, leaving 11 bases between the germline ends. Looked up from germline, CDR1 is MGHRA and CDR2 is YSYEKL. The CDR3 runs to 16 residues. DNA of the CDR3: TGCGCCAGCAGCCAAGATTCGACAGGTGGCAATCAGCCCCAGCATTTT. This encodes CASSQDSTGGNQPQHF.

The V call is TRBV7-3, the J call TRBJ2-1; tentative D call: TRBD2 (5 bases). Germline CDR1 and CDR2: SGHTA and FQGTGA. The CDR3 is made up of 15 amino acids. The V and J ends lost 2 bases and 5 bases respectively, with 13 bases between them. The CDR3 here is CASSLGERPNNEQFF. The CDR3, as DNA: TGTGCCAGCAGCTTAGGGGAGCGGCCGAACAATGAGCAGTTCTTC.

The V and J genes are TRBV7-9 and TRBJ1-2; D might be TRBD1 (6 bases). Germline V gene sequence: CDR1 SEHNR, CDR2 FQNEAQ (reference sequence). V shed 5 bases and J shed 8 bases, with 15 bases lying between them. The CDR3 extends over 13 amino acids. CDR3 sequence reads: CASSPGGRGGYTF. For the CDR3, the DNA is TGTGCCAGCAGCCCGGGGGGCAGGGGCGGCTACACCTTC. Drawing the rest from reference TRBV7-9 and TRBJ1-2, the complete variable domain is DTGVSQNPRHKITKRGQNVTFRCDPISEHNRLYWYRQTLGQGPEFLTYFQNEAQLEKSRLLSDRFSAERPKGSFSTLEIQRTEQGDSAMYLCASSPGGRGGYTFGSGTRLTVV.

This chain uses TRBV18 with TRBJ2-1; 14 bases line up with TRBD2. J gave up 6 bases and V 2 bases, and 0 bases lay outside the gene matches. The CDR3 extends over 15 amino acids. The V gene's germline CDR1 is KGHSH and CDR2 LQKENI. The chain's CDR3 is CASSPGTSGSNEQFF. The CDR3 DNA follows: TGTGCCAGCTCACCAGGGACTAGCGGGAGCAATGAGCAGTTCTTC.

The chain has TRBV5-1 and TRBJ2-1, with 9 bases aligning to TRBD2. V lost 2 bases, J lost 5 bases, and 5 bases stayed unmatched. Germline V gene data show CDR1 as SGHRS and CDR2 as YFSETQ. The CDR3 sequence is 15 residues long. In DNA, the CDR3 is TGCGCCAGCAGCTTAGTGAGCGGGGGGAACAATGAGCAGTTCTTC. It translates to CASSLVSGGNNEQFF.

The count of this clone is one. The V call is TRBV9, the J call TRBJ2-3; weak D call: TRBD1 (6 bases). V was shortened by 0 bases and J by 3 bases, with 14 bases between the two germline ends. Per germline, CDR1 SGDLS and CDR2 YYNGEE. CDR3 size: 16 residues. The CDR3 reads CASSVATGILTDTQYF. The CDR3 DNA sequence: TGTGCCAGCAGCGTAGCTACAGGGATCCTTACAGATACGCAGTATTTT.

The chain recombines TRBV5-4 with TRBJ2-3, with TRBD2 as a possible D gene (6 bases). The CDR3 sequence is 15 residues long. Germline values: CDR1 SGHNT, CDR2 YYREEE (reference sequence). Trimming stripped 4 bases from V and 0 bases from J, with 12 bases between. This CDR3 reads CASSTYSGSTDTQYF. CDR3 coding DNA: TGTGCCAGCAGCACTTATAGCGGTAGCACAGATACGCAGTATTTT.

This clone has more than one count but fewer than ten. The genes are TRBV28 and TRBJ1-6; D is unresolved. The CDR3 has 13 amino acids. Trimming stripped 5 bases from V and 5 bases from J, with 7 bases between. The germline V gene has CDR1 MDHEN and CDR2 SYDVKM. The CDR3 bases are TGTGCCAGCAGTCCTAGACATAATTCACCCCTCCACTTT. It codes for CASSPRHNSPLHF.

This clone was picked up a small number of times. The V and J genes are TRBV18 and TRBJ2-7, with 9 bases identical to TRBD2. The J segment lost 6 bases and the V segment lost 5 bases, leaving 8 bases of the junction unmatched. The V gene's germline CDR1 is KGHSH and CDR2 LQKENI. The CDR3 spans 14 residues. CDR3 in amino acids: CASSGRTSASEQYF. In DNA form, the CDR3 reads TGTGCCAGCTCAGGCAGGACTAGCGCCAGCGAGCAGTACTTC. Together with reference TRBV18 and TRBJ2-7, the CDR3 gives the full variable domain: NAGVMQNPRHLVRRRGQEARLRCSPMKGHSHVYWYRQLPEEGLKFMVYLQKENIIDESGMPKERFSAEFPKEGPSILRIQQVVRGDSAAYFCASSGRTSASEQYFGPGTRLTVT.

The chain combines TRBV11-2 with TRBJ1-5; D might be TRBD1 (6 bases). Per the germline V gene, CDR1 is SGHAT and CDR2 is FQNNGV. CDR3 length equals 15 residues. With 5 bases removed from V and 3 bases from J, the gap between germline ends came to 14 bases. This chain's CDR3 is CASSIGTSFNQPQHF. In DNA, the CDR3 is TGTGCCAGCAGCATCGGGACATCTTTCAATCAGCCCCAGCATTTT.

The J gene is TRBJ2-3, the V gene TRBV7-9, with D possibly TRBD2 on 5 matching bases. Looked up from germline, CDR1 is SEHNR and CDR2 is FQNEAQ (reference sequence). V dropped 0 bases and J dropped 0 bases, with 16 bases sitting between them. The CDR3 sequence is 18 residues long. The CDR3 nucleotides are TGTGCCAGCAGCTTAGCGAGGGCGACCGGGCAAAGCACAGATACGCAGTATTTT. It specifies CASSLARATGQSTDTQYF.

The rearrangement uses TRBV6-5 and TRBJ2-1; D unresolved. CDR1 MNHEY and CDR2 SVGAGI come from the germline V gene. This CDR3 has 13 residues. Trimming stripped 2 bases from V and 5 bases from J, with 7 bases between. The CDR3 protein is CASSYEVHNEQFF. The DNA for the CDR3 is TGTGCCAGCAGTTACGAGGTCCACAATGAGCAGTTCTTC.

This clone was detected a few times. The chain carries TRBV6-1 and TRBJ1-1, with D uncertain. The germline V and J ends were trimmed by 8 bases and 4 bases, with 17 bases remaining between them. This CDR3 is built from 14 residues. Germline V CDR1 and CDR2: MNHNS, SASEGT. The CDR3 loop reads CASAEGVWGTEAFF. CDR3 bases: TGTGCCAGCGCCGAGGGCGTTTGGGGCACTGAAGCTTTCTTT.

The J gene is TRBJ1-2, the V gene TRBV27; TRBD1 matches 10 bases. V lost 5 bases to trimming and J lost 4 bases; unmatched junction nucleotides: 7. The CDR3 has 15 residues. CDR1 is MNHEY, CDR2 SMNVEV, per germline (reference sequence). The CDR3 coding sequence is TGTGCCAGCAGTCTAGGACAGGGGGGCCCCTATGGCTACACCTTC. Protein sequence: CASSLGQGGPYGYTF.

CDR3 sequence: CASSQVGQGATNEKLFF. CDR3 DNA: TGCGCCAGCAGCCAAGTGGGGCAGGGTGCAACTAATGAAAAACTGTTTTTT. The V call is TRBV4-1, the J call TRBJ1-4; tentatively, D is TRBD1 (5 bases). CDR3 length: 17 amino acids. Trimming left V 1 base short and J 0 bases short, with 12 bases between. The germline V gene has CDR1 MGHRA and CDR2 YSYEKL.

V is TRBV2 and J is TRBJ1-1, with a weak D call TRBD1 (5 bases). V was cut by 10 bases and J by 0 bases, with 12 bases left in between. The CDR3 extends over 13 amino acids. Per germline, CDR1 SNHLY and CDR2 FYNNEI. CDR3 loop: CATKGNMNTEAFF. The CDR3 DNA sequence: TGTGCCACCAAGGGGAACATGAACACTGAAGCTTTCTTT.

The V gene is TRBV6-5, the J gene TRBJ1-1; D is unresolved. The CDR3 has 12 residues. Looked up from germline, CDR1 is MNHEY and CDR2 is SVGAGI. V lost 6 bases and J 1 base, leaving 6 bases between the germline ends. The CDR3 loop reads CASSQQNTEAFF. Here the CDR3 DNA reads TGTGCCAGCAGCCAACAGAACACTGAAGCTTTCTTT.

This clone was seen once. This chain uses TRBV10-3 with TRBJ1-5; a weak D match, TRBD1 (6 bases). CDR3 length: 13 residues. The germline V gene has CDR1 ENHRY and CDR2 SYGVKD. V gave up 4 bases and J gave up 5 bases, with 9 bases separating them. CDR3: CAISGKGDQPQHF. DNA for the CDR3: TGTGCCATCAGTGGCAAGGGGGATCAGCCCCAGCATTTT.

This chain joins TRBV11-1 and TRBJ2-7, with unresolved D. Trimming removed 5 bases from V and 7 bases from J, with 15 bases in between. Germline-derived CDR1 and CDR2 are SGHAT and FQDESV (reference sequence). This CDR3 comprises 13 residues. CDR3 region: CASSIDHEEEQYF. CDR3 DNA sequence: TGTGCCAGCAGCATAGACCACGAGGAAGAGCAGTACTTC.

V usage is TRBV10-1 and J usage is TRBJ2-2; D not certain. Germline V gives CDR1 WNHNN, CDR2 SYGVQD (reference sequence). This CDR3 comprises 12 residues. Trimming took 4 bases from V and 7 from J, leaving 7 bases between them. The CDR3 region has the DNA TGCGCCAGCAGTGGACCGGGCGGGGAGCTGTTTTTT. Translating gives CASSGPGGELFF.

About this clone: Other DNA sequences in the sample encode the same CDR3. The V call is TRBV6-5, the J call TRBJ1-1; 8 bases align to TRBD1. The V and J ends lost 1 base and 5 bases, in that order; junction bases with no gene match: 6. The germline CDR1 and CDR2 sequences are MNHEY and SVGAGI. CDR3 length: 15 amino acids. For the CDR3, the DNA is TGTGCCAGCAGTTACTTCCGGACAGGGAGGACTGAAGCTTTCTTT. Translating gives CASSYFRTGRTEAFF.

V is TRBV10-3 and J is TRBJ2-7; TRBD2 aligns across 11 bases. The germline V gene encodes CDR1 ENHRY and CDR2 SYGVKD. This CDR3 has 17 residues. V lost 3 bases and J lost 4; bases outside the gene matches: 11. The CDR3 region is CAISDVAGGPGLYEQYF. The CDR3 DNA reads TGTGCCATCAGTGACGTAGCGGGAGGGCCGGGCCTATACGAGCAGTACTTC.